This T cell receptor (delta chain) was found in a study of Vδ1+ human thymocytes. General study results and limits: Bulk repertoire data may be misinterpreted because of unexpected Vdelta2 sequences. Roughly 22% of thymic delta-chain sequences were Vdelta2, with few Vdelta3, unlike blood Vdelta1+ controls. Thymic TRG and TRD repertoires appeared highly polyclonal.

Sequences come from RNA converted to cDNA by reverse transcription. Pooled V-gene forward primers with one constant-region reverse primer generated the CDR3 amplicons by multiplex PCR. TCRdb re-called clones from the multiplex PCR reads via CATT. The sample includes 23,000 or so delta-chain clones, about 7.4% seen only once; the top ten take approximately 1%. Thymocytes were sorted as CD3+ TCRVdelta1+ TCRVdelta2- after alphabeta T cell depletion. Purity of the sorted Vdelta1+ thymocytes ranged from roughly 97% to 99.6%. By its share, this clone is medium-sized. Its antigen is unidentified. Unmatched junction bases numbered 10, after V lost 3 bases and J lost 2 bases. This CDR3 spans 17 amino acids. Per germline, CDR1 TSWWSYY and CDR2 QGS.

The chain couples TRDV1 to TRDJ1; 9 positions match TRDD3. This TCR derives from a girl in the first two years of life who had congenital heart surgery. Sequenced material: Vdelta1+ gamma-delta thymocytes from the thymus. Subset noted: FACS-sorted CD3+ TCRalphabeta- TCRVdelta1+ TCRVdelta2- thymocytes. CDR3 loop: CALGDPTGGNNTDKLIF. The CDR3 DNA sequence: TGTGCTCTTGGGGACCCGACTGGGGGAAATAATACCGATAAACTCATCTTT.